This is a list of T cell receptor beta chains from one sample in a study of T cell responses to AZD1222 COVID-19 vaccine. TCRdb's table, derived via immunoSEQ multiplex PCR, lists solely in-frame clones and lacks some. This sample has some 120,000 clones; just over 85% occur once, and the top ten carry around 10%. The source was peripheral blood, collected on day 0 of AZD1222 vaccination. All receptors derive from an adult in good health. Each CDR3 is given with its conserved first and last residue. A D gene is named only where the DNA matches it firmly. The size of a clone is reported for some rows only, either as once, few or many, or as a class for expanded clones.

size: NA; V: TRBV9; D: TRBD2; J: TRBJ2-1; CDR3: CASSSGVTAGGPYEQFF; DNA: TGTGCCAGCAGCTCAGGGGTTACGGCGGGGGGGCCCTATGAGCAGTTCTTC
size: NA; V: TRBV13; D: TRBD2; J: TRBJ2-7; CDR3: CASSTLTSVKSGEQYF; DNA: TGTGCCAGCAGCACCCTTACTAGCGTCAAGAGCGGCGAGCAGTACTTC
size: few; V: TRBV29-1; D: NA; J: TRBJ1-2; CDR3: CSAFLTGNYGYTF; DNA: TGCAGCGCATTCCTTACAGGGAACTATGGCTACACCTTC
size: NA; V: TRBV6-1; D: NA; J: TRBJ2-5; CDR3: CASSEAGFGDLETQYF; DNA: TGTGCCAGCAGTGAAGCAGGGTTCGGGGACTTGGAGACCCAGTACTTC
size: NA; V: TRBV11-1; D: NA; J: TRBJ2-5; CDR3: CASSLAAGTQYF; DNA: TGTGCCAGCAGCTTAGCAGCTGGTACCCAGTACTTC
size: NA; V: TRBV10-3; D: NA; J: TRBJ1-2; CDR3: CASVRGAGYSGYTF; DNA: TGTGCCTCGGTCCGGGGGGCGGGTTATAGTGGCTACACCTTC
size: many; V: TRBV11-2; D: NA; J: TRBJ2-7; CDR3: CASSLDSRGSGLAYEQYF; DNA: TGTGCCAGCAGCTTAGATTCCAGGGGTTCGGGCTTGGCTTACGAGCAGTACTTC
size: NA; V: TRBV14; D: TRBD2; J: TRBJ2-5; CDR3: CASSQESAGGVETQYF; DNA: TGTGCCAGCAGCCAAGAGTCAGCGGGGGGCGTAGAGACCCAGTACTTC
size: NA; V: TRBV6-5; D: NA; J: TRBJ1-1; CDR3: CASSYLGANTEAFF; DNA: TGTGCCAGCAGTTACTTAGGGGCGAACACTGAAGCTTTCTTT
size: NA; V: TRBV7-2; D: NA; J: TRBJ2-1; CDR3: CASSLGRGPYNEQFF; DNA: TGTGCCAGCAGCTTAGGACGGGGTCCATACAATGAGCAGTTCTTC
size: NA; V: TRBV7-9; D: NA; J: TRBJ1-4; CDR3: CASSPLPGNEKLFF; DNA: TGTGCCAGCAGCCCACTTCCCGGTAATGAAAAACTGTTTTTT
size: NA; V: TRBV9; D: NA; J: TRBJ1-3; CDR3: CASSVSGGRSGNTIYF; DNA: TGTGCCAGCAGCGTAAGCGGGGGCCGCTCTGGAAACACCATATATTTT
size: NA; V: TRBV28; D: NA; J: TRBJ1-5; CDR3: CASSLILGRQPQHF; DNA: TGTGCCAGCAGCCTCATACTAGGAAGGCAGCCCCAGCATTTT
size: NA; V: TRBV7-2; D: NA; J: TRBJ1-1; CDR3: CASSLDTEAFF; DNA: TGTGCCAGCAGCTTGGACACTGAAGCTTTCTTT
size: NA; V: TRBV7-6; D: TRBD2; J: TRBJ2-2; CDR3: CASSTTSGRSGELFF; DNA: TGTGCCAGCAGCACGACTAGCGGGCGGTCCGGGGAGCTGTTTTTT
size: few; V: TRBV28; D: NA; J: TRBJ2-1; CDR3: CASSLGMGNEQFF; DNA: TGTGCCAGCAGTTTAGGGATGGGGAATGAGCAGTTCTTC
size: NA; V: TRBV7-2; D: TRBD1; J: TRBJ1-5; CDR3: CASSLGFRTGKHGQPQHF; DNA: TGTGCCAGCAGCTTAGGGTTTAGGACAGGGAAGCACGGTCAGCCCCAGCATTTT
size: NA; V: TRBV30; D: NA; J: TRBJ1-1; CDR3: CALKVGGGTEAFF; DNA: TGTGCCTTAAAAGTGGGAGGGGGCACTGAAGCTTTCTTT
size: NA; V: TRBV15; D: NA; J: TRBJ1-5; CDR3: CATSRDGGAWNQPQHF; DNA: TGTGCCACCAGCAGAGATGGGGGGGCTTGGAATCAGCCCCAGCATTTT
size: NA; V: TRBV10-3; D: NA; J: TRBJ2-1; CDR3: CAKNRYNEQFF; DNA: TGTGCCAAAAACAGGTACAATGAGCAGTTCTTC
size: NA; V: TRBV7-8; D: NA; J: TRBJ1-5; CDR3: CASSFLSVDQPQHF; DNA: TGTGCCAGCAGCTTTCTTAGCGTGGATCAGCCCCAGCATTTT
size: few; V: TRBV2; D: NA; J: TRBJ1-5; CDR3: CASSGGRGSNQPQHF; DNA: TGTGCCAGCAGTGGGGGACGGGGGAGCAATCAGCCCCAGCATTTT
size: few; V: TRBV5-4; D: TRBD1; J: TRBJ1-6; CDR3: CASSYTGDNSPLHF; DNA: TGTGCCAGCAGCTATACAGGGGATAATTCACCCCTCCACTTT
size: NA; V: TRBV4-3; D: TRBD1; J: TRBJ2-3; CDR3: CASSPNRGDTDTQYF; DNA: TGCGCCAGCAGCCCGAACAGGGGGGACACAGATACGCAGTATTTT
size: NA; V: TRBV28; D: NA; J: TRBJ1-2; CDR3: CASSLEDTHYGYTF; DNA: TGTGCCAGCAGTTTGGAAGACACCCATTATGGCTACACCTTC
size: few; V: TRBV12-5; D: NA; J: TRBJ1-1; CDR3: CASGLNGVTEAFF; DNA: TGTGCTAGTGGTTTGAATGGCGTCACTGAAGCTTTCTTT
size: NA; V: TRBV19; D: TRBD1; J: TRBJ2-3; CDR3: CASSIPPGQGRTQYF; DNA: TGTGCCAGTAGTATACCCCCGGGACAGGGACGTACGCAGTATTTT
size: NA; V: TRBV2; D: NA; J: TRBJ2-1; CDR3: CASSALVGLAYNEQFF; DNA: TGTGCCAGCAGTGCTTTAGTTGGGCTGGCCTACAATGAGCAGTTCTTC
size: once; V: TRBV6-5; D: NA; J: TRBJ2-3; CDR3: CASSFWEDPDTQYF; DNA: TGTGCCAGCAGTTTTTGGGAAGACCCAGATACGCAGTATTTT
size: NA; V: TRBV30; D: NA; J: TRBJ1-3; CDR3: CAWSMDGTIYF; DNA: TGTGCCTGGAGTATGGACGGGACCATATATTTT
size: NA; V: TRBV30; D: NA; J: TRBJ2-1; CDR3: CAWSPGGDEQFF; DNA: TGTGCCTGGAGTCCCGGGGGCGATGAGCAGTTCTTC
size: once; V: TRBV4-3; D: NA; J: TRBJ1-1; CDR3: CASSQVLSGHEAFF; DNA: TGCGCCAGCAGCCAAGTCCTTTCCGGACATGAAGCTTTCTTT
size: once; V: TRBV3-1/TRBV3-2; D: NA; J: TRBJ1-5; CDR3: CASSQDLTENQPQHF; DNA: TGTGCCAGCAGCCAAGATTTAACAGAAAATCAGCCCCAGCATTTT
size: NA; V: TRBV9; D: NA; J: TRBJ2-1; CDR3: CASSPQGLEYEQFF; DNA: TGTGCCAGCAGCCCCCAAGGGCTGGAGTACGAGCAGTTCTTC
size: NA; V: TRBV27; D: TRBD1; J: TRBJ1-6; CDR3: CASSPTGGNSPLHF; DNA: TGTGCCAGCAGTCCGACAGGGGGAAATTCACCCCTCCACTTT
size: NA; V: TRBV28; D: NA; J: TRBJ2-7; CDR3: CASSLVQPGSYEQYF; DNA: TGTGCCAGCAGTTTGGTTCAGCCGGGCTCCTACGAGCAGTACTTC
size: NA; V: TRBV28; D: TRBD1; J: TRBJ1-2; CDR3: CASRGQGDYGYTF; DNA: TGTGCCAGCAGGGGACAGGGCGACTATGGCTACACCTTC
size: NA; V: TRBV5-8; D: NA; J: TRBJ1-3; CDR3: CASSRGGDSYSGNTIYF; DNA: TGTGCCAGCAGCCGTGGCGGCGACAGTTACTCTGGAAACACCATATATTTT
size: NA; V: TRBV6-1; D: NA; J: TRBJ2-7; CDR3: CASSEEGHSYEQYF; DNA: TGTGCCAGCAGTGAAGAGGGGCACTCCTACGAGCAGTACTTC
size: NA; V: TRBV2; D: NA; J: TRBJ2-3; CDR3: CARDRGTQYF; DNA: TGTGCCAGGGACCGTGGGACGCAGTATTTT
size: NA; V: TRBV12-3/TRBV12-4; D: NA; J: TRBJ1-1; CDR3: CATQGGRSSGAFF; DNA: TGTGCCACCCAAGGGGGGAGAAGTAGTGGAGCTTTCTTT
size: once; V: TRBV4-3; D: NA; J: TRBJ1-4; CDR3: CASSQDGDNEKLFF; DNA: TGCGCCAGCAGCCAAGATGGAGACAATGAAAAACTGTTTTTT
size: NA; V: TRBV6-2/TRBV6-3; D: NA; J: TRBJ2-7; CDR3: CASSKPQGSSYEQYF; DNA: TGTGCCAGCAGTAAACCCCAGGGGTCCTCCTACGAGCAGTACTTC
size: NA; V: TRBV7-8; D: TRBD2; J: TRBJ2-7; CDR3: CASSRGTSDRPSF; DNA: TGTGCCAGCAGCCGTGGGACTAGCGACCGGCCCTCCTTC
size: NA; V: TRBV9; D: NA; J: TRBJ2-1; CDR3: CASSSRENEQFF; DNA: TGTGCCAGCAGCTCCCGCGAGAATGAGCAGTTCTTC
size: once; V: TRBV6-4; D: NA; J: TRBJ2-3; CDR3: CASSSGGGRTQYF; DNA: TGTGCCAGCAGTTCGGGTGGTGGAAGGACGCAGTATTTT
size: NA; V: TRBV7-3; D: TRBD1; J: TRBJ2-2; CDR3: CASSFDRESGELFF; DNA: TGTGCCAGCAGCTTCGACAGGGAGTCCGGGGAGCTGTTTTTT
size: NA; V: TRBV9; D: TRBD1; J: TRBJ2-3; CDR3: CASSVKDRGWADTQYF; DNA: TGTGCCAGCAGCGTAAAGGACAGGGGGTGGGCAGATACGCAGTATTTT
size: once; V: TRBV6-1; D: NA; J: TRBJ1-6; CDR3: CASSEEWPYNSPLHF; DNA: TGTGCCAGCAGTGAAGAATGGCCCTATAATTCACCCCTCCACTTT
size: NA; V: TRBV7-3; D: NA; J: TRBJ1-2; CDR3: CASSPDGNSGYTF; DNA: TGTGCCAGCAGCCCGGACGGGAACTCTGGCTACACCTTC
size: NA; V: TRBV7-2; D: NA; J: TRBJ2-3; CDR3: CASSLESTDTQYF; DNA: TGTGCCAGCAGCTTAGAGAGCACAGATACGCAGTATTTT
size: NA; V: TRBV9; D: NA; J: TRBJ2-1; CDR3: CASSVGANNEQFF; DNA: TGTGCCAGCAGCGTAGGGGCCAACAATGAGCAGTTCTTC
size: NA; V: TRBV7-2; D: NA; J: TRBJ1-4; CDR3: CASSSPGRRGLFF; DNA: TGTGCCAGCAGCTCACCAGGGAGGAGGGGACTGTTTTTT
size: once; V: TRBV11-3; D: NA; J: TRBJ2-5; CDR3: CASSLRGPETQYF; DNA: TGTGCCAGCAGCTTGAGGGGTCCGGAGACCCAGTACTTC
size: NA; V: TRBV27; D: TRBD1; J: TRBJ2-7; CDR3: CASTPGTGLLEQYF; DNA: TGTGCCAGCACTCCGGGGACAGGCCTTCTGGAGCAGTACTTC
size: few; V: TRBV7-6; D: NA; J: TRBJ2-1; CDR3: CASSLATREWFF; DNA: TGTGCCAGCAGCTTAGCTACTCGGGAGTGGTTCTTC